This T cell receptor (beta chain) was captured by sequencing in a study of blood T cell repertoires in COVID-19. Participants had their cohort set by participant-reported clinical history. Generated by immunoSEQ multiplex PCR, the TCRdb table keeps only in-frame clones and is missing some. Of more than 150,000 clones detected, over 80% appear once; the ten largest clones hold 10% to 15%. The germline V gene has CDR1 MGHRA and CDR2 YSYEKL. V lost 3 bases, J lost 10 bases, and 10 bases lay in between. The CDR3 covers 12 residues. The sequenced material came from PBMCs or T cells enriched from blood (not recorded which). V gene TRBV4-1 combines with J gene TRBJ1-3; tentatively, D is TRBD1 (6 bases). This receptor was taken from a woman aged 55-69 years who had recovered from COVID-19. Written as DNA, the CDR3 is TGCGCCAGCAGCCATGACAGGCGGACCATATATTTT. Amino acid sequence: CASSHDRRTIYF.